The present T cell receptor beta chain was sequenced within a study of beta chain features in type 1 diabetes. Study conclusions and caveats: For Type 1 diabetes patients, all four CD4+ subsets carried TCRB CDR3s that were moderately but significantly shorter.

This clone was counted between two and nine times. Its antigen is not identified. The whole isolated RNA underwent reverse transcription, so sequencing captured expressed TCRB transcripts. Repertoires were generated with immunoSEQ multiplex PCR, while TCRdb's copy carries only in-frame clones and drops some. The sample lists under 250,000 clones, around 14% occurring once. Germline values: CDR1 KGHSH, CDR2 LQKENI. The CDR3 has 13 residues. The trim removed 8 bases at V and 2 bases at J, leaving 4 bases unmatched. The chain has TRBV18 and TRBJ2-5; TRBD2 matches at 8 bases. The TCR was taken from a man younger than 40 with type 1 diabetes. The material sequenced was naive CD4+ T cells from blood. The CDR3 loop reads CASKTSAQETQYF. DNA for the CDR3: TGTGCCAGCAAGACTAGCGCACAAGAGACCCAGTACTTC.